This is a list of T cell receptor beta chains from one sample in a study of shared clonotypes between healthy human individuals. Only in-frame clones appear in the TCRdb table, and some are missing; sequencing was by immunoSEQ multiplex PCR. The sample consists of 600,000 to 750,000 clones, more than 70% of them appearing once. Sequenced: memory CD4+ T cells sorted from blood. The receptor set was obtained from a woman aged 30 to 39 in good health. Each CDR3 is given with its conserved first and last residue. A D gene is named only where the DNA matches it firmly. Only part of the rows carry a size: once, few, many, or a class if the clone is expanded.

CDR3nt: TGCGCCAGCAGCCGAGGGGCGGAATACAATGAGCAGTTCTTC
CDR3aa: CASSRGAEYNEQFF
j_gene: TRBJ2-1
abundance: .
len: 14
d_gene: .
v_gene: TRBV10-2

CDR3nt: TGTGCCAGCAGTTATCTGGGACTAGCGGTCCACGAGCAGTACTTC
CDR3aa: CASSYLGLAVHEQYF
j_gene: TRBJ2-7
abundance: few
len: 15
d_gene: TRBD2
v_gene: TRBV6-5

CDR3nt: TGCACCAGCAGCCAAGATGGCGTTAGGGAGACCCAGTACTTC
CDR3aa: CTSSQDGVRETQYF
j_gene: TRBJ2-5
abundance: .
len: 14
d_gene: .
v_gene: TRBV1

CDR3nt: TGTGCCAGCAGCTTAGGACAGGGGGCTTGGGAGACCCAGTACTTC
CDR3aa: CASSLGQGAWETQYF
j_gene: TRBJ2-5
abundance: .
len: 15
d_gene: TRBD1
v_gene: TRBV7-9

CDR3nt: TGTGCCAGCAGGGGACAGGGGGCGGTCGGGGAGCTGTTTTTT
CDR3aa: CASRGQGAVGELFF
j_gene: TRBJ2-2
abundance: .
len: 14
d_gene: TRBD1
v_gene: TRBV2

CDR3nt: TGTGCCAGCAGCCGGACAGTTAACACTGAAGCTTTCTTT
CDR3aa: CASSRTVNTEAFF
j_gene: TRBJ1-1
abundance: .
len: 13
d_gene: .
v_gene: TRBV7-8

CDR3nt: TGCGCCAGCAGCTCCGGGACTAGCGGGAGTGTCAAGCAGTTCTTC
CDR3aa: CASSSGTSGSVKQFF
j_gene: TRBJ2-1
abundance: few
len: 15
d_gene: TRBD2
v_gene: TRBV5-1

CDR3nt: TGTGCCAGCTCACCAAGCAGGGTGTACGAGCAGTACTTC
CDR3aa: CASSPSRVYEQYF
j_gene: TRBJ2-7
abundance: .
len: 13
d_gene: .
v_gene: TRBV18

CDR3nt: TGTGCCAGCGGACTAGCGGGTATCTACAATGAGCAGTTCTTC
CDR3aa: CASGLAGIYNEQFF
j_gene: TRBJ2-1
abundance: .
len: 14
d_gene: TRBD2
v_gene: TRBV4-2

CDR3nt: TGTGCCAGCAGCCATCAAGGGAGAACTGAAAAACTGTTTTTT
CDR3aa: CASSHQGRTEKLFF
j_gene: TRBJ1-4
abundance: .
len: 14
d_gene: .
v_gene: TRBV14

CDR3nt: TGTGCCAGCAGTCCCACTCGGACAGGGGCCTACGAGCAGTACTTC
CDR3aa: CASSPTRTGAYEQYF
j_gene: TRBJ2-7
abundance: .
len: 15
d_gene: TRBD1
v_gene: TRBV28

CDR3nt: TGTGCCAGCAGGCGGGGGACAGATCAGCCCCAGCATTTT
CDR3aa: CASRRGTDQPQHF
j_gene: TRBJ1-5
abundance: .
len: 13
d_gene: TRBD1
v_gene: TRBV19

CDR3nt: TGTGCCAGCAGTTTCGTTTACGGGACAGGGGGTAACGAGCAGTACTTC
CDR3aa: CASSFVYGTGGNEQYF
j_gene: TRBJ2-7
abundance: .
len: 16
d_gene: TRBD1
v_gene: TRBV28

CDR3nt: TGTGCCTGGAGGGAAGGACTCGGGACAGGGTACAATCAGCCCCAGCATTTT
CDR3aa: CAWREGLGTGYNQPQHF
j_gene: TRBJ1-5
abundance: .
len: 17
d_gene: TRBD1
v_gene: TRBV30

CDR3nt: TGCGCCAGCAGCCGAAAGAGAGTGGGGACTATTTCTTCCGCCACAGATACGCAGTATTTT
CDR3aa: CASSRKRVGTISSATDTQYF
j_gene: TRBJ2-3
abundance: few
len: 20
d_gene: TRBD2
v_gene: TRBV4-1

CDR3nt: TGTGCCAGCAGCTCCAAAGGTCGGGATTATCAGGGAGAGACCCAGTACTTC
CDR3aa: CASSSKGRDYQGETQYF
j_gene: TRBJ2-5
abundance: .
len: 17
d_gene: .
v_gene: TRBV11-2

CDR3nt: TGTGCCAGCAGCTTACGGCTGAGGACTGAAGCTTTCTTT
CDR3aa: CASSLRLRTEAFF
j_gene: TRBJ1-1
abundance: .
len: 13
d_gene: .
v_gene: TRBV7-6

CDR3nt: TGCGCCAGCAGCTCTGGGGGACCCTCCTATGGCTACACCTTC
CDR3aa: CASSSGGPSYGYTF
j_gene: TRBJ1-2
abundance: few
len: 14
d_gene: .
v_gene: TRBV5-1

CDR3nt: TGTGCCAGCAGCCCAAACAGGGTGGAAACTAATGAAAAACTGTTTTTT
CDR3aa: CASSPNRVETNEKLFF
j_gene: TRBJ1-4
abundance: .
len: 16
d_gene: .
v_gene: TRBV6-6

CDR3nt: TGTGCCAGCGGCACTAGCGGGAACCCAGATACGCAGTATTTT
CDR3aa: CASGTSGNPDTQYF
j_gene: TRBJ2-3
abundance: .
len: 14
d_gene: TRBD2
v_gene: TRBV27

CDR3nt: TGTGCCAGCAGTAGATCCGGGACAGGGGAACGGGAGACCCAGTACTTC
CDR3aa: CASSRSGTGERETQYF
j_gene: TRBJ2-5
abundance: few
len: 16
d_gene: TRBD1
v_gene: TRBV28

CDR3nt: TGTGCCAGCAGTGCTACCGGCAGTCACCGAGCTAACTATGGCTACACCTTC
CDR3aa: CASSATGSHRANYGYTF
j_gene: TRBJ1-2
abundance: .
len: 17
d_gene: .
v_gene: TRBV6-1

CDR3nt: TGTGCCAGCAGCTTAGTTTCACTGACTAATCAGCCCCAGCATTTT
CDR3aa: CASSLVSLTNQPQHF
j_gene: TRBJ1-5
abundance: .
len: 15
d_gene: .
v_gene: TRBV7-2

CDR3nt: TGCGCCAGCAGGATGCAGAACACTGAAGCTTTCTTT
CDR3aa: CASRMQNTEAFF
j_gene: TRBJ1-1
abundance: .
len: 12
d_gene: .
v_gene: TRBV5-1

CDR3nt: TGTGCCAGCAGTCCTCCGATGGGGGACAGCCTCACAGATACGCAGTATTTT
CDR3aa: CASSPPMGDSLTDTQYF
j_gene: TRBJ2-3
abundance: .
len: 17
d_gene: TRBD1
v_gene: TRBV28

CDR3nt: TGCGCCAGCAGCCCTGGACAGGGGGACACCTACGAGCAGTACTTC
CDR3aa: CASSPGQGDTYEQYF
j_gene: TRBJ2-7
abundance: .
len: 15
d_gene: TRBD1
v_gene: TRBV5-1

CDR3nt: TGCGCCAGCGAAAACACAGGGGTGGGCTCGGAGACCCAGTACTTC
CDR3aa: CASENTGVGSETQYF
j_gene: TRBJ2-5
abundance: .
len: 15
d_gene: TRBD1
v_gene: TRBV5-1

CDR3nt: TGTGCCAGTAGTACCCAGGGTGACACTGAAGCTTTCTTT
CDR3aa: CASSTQGDTEAFF
j_gene: TRBJ1-1
abundance: .
len: 13
d_gene: .
v_gene: TRBV19

CDR3nt: TGTGCCAGTAGTCTAGAAGGGGCAGGGGCGGCGAATTCCTACGAGCAGTACTTC
CDR3aa: CASSLEGAGAANSYEQYF
j_gene: TRBJ2-7
abundance: many
len: 18
d_gene: .
v_gene: TRBV19

CDR3nt: TGTGCCAGTAGTCAATCTCGGGGGGTAGACACTGAAGCTTTCTTT
CDR3aa: CASSQSRGVDTEAFF
j_gene: TRBJ1-1
abundance: .
len: 15
d_gene: .
v_gene: TRBV19

CDR3nt: TGCGCCAGCAGCTTGGAGACAGGAAACACCGGGGAGCTGTTTTTT
CDR3aa: CASSLETGNTGELFF
j_gene: TRBJ2-2
abundance: .
len: 15
d_gene: .
v_gene: TRBV5-1

CDR3nt: TGCGCCAGCAGCCAAGGTGGACTAGCGGGAGTGAGGAGCAATGAGCAGTTCTTC
CDR3aa: CASSQGGLAGVRSNEQFF
j_gene: TRBJ2-1
abundance: .
len: 18
d_gene: TRBD2
v_gene: TRBV4-1

CDR3nt: TGTGCCAGCAGTGCACTCGGGACAGGGGCTGAAGCTTTCTTT
CDR3aa: CASSALGTGAEAFF
j_gene: TRBJ1-1
abundance: .
len: 14
d_gene: TRBD1
v_gene: TRBV6-1

CDR3nt: TGTGCCAGCAGCTTAATGCCCTATAGCACAGATACGCAGTATTTT
CDR3aa: CASSLMPYSTDTQYF
j_gene: TRBJ2-3
abundance: .
len: 15
d_gene: .
v_gene: TRBV7-3

CDR3nt: TGCGCCAGCAGCTTGGAAGGATCCCCCAATCAGCCCCAGCATTTT
CDR3aa: CASSLEGSPNQPQHF
j_gene: TRBJ1-5
abundance: .
len: 15
d_gene: .
v_gene: TRBV5-1

CDR3nt: TGTGCCAGCACCAAAAGCCCCGGGACGGCTAACTATGGCTACACCTTC
CDR3aa: CASTKSPGTANYGYTF
j_gene: TRBJ1-2
abundance: .
len: 16
d_gene: .
v_gene: TRBV28

CDR3nt: TGTGCCAGCAGTTTACCCGTTAACAGACAGCCCCAGCATTTT
CDR3aa: CASSLPVNRQPQHF
j_gene: TRBJ1-5
abundance: .
len: 14
d_gene: .
v_gene: TRBV28

CDR3nt: TGCAGCGTTGCCAGTGACCAAGAGACCCAGTACTTC
CDR3aa: CSVASDQETQYF
j_gene: TRBJ2-5
abundance: .
len: 12
d_gene: .
v_gene: TRBV29-1

CDR3nt: TGTGCCAGCAGTGATTTTGTCCAGACCAATGAAGCTTTCTTT
CDR3aa: CASSDFVQTNEAFF
j_gene: TRBJ1-1
abundance: once
len: 14
d_gene: .
v_gene: TRBV6-1

CDR3nt: TGTGCCAGCAAGGGGGGGGTAAGCCAGCCCCAGCATTTT
CDR3aa: CASKGGVSQPQHF
j_gene: TRBJ1-5
abundance: .
len: 13
d_gene: .
v_gene: TRBV6-5

CDR3nt: TGCAGCAGCGCCGGGACTAGCGCCCATGAGCAGTTCTTC
CDR3aa: CSSAGTSAHEQFF
j_gene: TRBJ2-1
abundance: .
len: 13
d_gene: TRBD2
v_gene: TRBV29-1

CDR3nt: TGTGCCAGCCGAAGCCTAGCGGGAGGGATTGGTGGGGCAGATACGCAGTATTTT
CDR3aa: CASRSLAGGIGGADTQYF
j_gene: TRBJ2-3
abundance: .
len: 18
d_gene: TRBD2
v_gene: TRBV27

CDR3nt: TGTGCCAGCAGTTTGATTAATTACAGGGCCGGGCGAGAGACCCAGTACTTC
CDR3aa: CASSLINYRAGRETQYF
j_gene: TRBJ2-5
abundance: .
len: 17
d_gene: .
v_gene: TRBV28

CDR3nt: TGTGCCAGTAGTAATTGGGAGGAGGGCCGGTACGAGCAGTACTTC
CDR3aa: CASSNWEEGRYEQYF
j_gene: TRBJ2-7
abundance: .
len: 15
d_gene: .
v_gene: TRBV19

CDR3nt: TGTGCCAGCAGTGGCAGGGGGAGTGTTACTGAAGCTTTCTTT
CDR3aa: CASSGRGSVTEAFF
j_gene: TRBJ1-1
abundance: .
len: 14
d_gene: TRBD1
v_gene: TRBV2